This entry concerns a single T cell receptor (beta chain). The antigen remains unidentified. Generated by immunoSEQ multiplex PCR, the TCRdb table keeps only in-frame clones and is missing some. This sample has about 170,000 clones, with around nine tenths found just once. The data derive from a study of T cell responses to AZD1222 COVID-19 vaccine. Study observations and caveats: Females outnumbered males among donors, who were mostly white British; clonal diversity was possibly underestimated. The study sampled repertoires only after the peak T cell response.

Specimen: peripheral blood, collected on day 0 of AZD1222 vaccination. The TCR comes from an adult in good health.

The CDR3 DNA reads TGTGCCAGCACCGGGACTGACGCCCTACTGCAGTTCTTC. It specifies CASTGTDALLQFF. This rearrangement joins TRBV5-4 to TRBJ2-1; the D gene is possibly TRBD2 (6 bases). The CDR3 sequence is 13 residues long. V lost 6 bases and J lost 12, with 19 bases in between. Germline lookup yields CDR1 SGHNT and CDR2 YYREEE (reference sequence).